This TCR beta chain was documented in a study of T-cell reconstitution after alpha-beta-depleted transplantation in children. Study results and caveats: T-cell numbers and diversity one year post-transplant derived largely from freshly generated T cells. In patients about two months after transplant, alpha-beta T cells reportedly arose from several hundred expanded graft clones.

This clonotype occurred a few times. Its antigen is unknown. Using unique molecular identifiers, the investigators prepared the TCRbeta library. TCRdb ran MiXCR on the PCR reads and lists one entry per CDR3 protein. Here the sample spans 550,000 to 800,000 distinct CDR3 sequences, roughly 13% being singletons. Sequenced material: PBMCs, taken before TCRalphabeta/CD19-depleted stem cell transplant. This clonotype originated in a girl between 2 and 10 years old with congenital amegakaryocytic thrombocytopenia, due to receive a stem cell transplant.

Here the CDR3 reads CATGGQGGTEAFF. The DNA for the CDR3 is TGCGCCACGGGGGGACAGGGAGGGACTGAAGCTTTCTTT. The rearrangement links TRBV10-2 to TRBJ1-1; 9 bases align to TRBD1. Per the germline V gene, CDR1 is WSHSY and CDR2 is SAAADI. The V segment lost 10 bases and the J segment 5 bases; nucleotides outside the gene matches: 8. CDR3 length: 13 residues.